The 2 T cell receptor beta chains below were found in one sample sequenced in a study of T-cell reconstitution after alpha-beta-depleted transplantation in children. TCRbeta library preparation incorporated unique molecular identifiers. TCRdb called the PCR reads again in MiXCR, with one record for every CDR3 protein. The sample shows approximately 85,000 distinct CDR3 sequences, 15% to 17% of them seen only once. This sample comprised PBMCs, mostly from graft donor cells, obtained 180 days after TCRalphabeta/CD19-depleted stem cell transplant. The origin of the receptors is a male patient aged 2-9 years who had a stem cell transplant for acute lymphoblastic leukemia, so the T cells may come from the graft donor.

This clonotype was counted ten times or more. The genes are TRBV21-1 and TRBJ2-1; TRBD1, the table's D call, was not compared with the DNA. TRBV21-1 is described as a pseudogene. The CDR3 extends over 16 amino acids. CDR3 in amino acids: CASSKSFQGNKDEQFF. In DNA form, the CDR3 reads TGTGCCAGCAGCAAATCGTTCCAGGGAAATAAGGATGAGCAGTTCTTC.

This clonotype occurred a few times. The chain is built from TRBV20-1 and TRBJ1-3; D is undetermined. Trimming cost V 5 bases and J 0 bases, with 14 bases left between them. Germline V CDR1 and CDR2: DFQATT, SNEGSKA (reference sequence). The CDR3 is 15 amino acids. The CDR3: CSAVDNLISGNTIYF. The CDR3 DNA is TGCAGTGCTGTCGACAACCTGATCTCTGGAAACACCATATATTTT.